A single sample gave rise to the 20 T cell receptor beta chains below, sequenced in a study of beta chain features in type 1 diabetes. Of the isolated RNA, all was reverse transcribed, and so the sequenced material was expressed TCRB transcripts. Sequencing was performed with immunoSEQ multiplex PCR; in TCRdb, only in-frame clones are kept and a portion is missing. Found here are about half a million clones, approximately 28% of them singletons; the top ten hold more than 0.055%. Sequencing input: naive CD4+ T cells from blood. The origin of the receptors is a man between 18 and 35 years old in good health.

This clone has only a few counts. This chain links TRBV6-5 with TRBJ2-5, with D perhaps TRBD1 or TRBD2 (5 bases each). The germline V and J ends were trimmed by 0 bases and 5 bases, with 16 bases remaining between them. This CDR3 spans 16 amino acids. Germline CDR1 MNHEY, CDR2 SVGAGI. CDR3 sequence (DNA): TGTGCCAGCAGTTACTCGAGCGACCCGGGGCGGGAGACCCAGTACTTC. As protein: CASSYSSDPGRETQYF.

This clone appeared a few times. The chain joins TRBV9 to TRBJ2-7; D is uncertain. The V end was cut by 0 bases, the J end by 2 bases, with 15 bases between. The CDR3 extends over 16 amino acids. Germline V CDR1 and CDR2: SGDLS, YYNGEE. The CDR3 protein is CASSVAVGSAAYEQYF. CDR3 bases: TGTGCCAGCAGCGTAGCAGTTGGCAGCGCAGCCTACGAGCAGTACTTC.

This clone showed up just a few times. The rearrangement joins TRBV4-3 to TRBJ2-1, with D unresolved. The CDR3 loop spans 14 amino acids. The V end was cut by 1 base, the J end by 1 base, with 5 bases between. Germline V CDR1 and CDR2: LGHNA, YSLEER. CDR3 nucleotides: TGCGCCAGCAGCCAAGGAAATTCCTACAATGAGCAGTTCTTC. Translation gives CASSQGNSYNEQFF.

The chain carries TRBV9 and TRBJ2-3; no clear D gene. Germline lookup yields CDR1 SGDLS and CDR2 YYNGEE. The V and J ends lost 0 bases and 0 bases respectively, with 11 bases between them. This CDR3 has 16 residues. CDR3 loop: CASSVEPRHSTDTQYF. The CDR3 region has the DNA TGTGCCAGCAGCGTAGAGCCGCGGCATAGCACAGATACGCAGTATTTT.

This sequence joins TRBV9 and TRBJ1-1; D not certain. From germline, CDR1 is SGDLS and CDR2 YYNGEE. The CDR3 loop spans 14 amino acids. V dropped 1 base and J dropped 1 base, with 8 bases sitting between them. The CDR3 coding sequence is TGTGCCAGCAGCGTATCCGGGGAGAACACTGAAGCTTTCTTT. Protein sequence: CASSVSGENTEAFF.

This clone turned up a few times. This chain connects TRBV30 to TRBJ2-7; D is uncertain. Trimming stripped 0 bases from V and 2 bases from J, with 11 bases between. Germline lookup yields CDR1 GTSNPN and CDR2 SVGIG (reference sequence). This CDR3 region has 14 residues. CDR3 DNA sequence: TGTGCCTGGAGTGTACCCAGGATCACCTACGAGCAGTACTTC. Its protein is CAWSVPRITYEQYF.

V is TRBV5-1 and J is TRBJ2-7; D is uncertain. V shed 0 bases and J shed 0 bases, with 7 bases lying between them. Germline assignment: CDR1 SGHRS and CDR2 YFSETQ. This CDR3 is built from 14 residues. The chain's CDR3 is CASSLDLSSYEQYF. Written as DNA, the CDR3 is TGCGCCAGCAGCTTGGATTTGAGCTCCTACGAGCAGTACTTC.

The rearrangement joins TRBV10-3 to TRBJ2-1; a possible D gene is TRBD1 (7 bases). Between the trimmed V and J ends, which lost 4 bases and 9 bases, there was a span of 13 bases. The germline gives CDR1 ENHRY, CDR2 SYGVKD. The CDR3 consists of 13 residues. CDR3 sequence (DNA): TGTGCCATCAGTGGGCGACAGGGAGGTGAGCAGTTCTTC. Its protein is CAISGRQGGEQFF.

The CDR3 nucleotides read TGCAGCAGGAGAGGGGAGCCAAGCACAGATACGCAGTATTTT. It translates to CSRRGEPSTDTQYF. This sequence joins TRBV29-1 and TRBJ2-3; perhaps D is TRBD1 or TRBD2 (5 bases each). V lost 8 bases and J lost 0, with 15 bases in between. Germline loops: CDR1 SQVTM, CDR2 ANQGSEA. This CDR3 contains 14 residues.

Here the CDR3 reads CASSQHESVSRGRGTEAFF. The CDR3 region has the DNA TGCGCCAGCAGTCAACACGAGTCCGTATCCAGGGGAAGGGGAACTGAAGCTTTCTTT. V and J are TRBV23-1 and TRBJ1-1; a possible D gene is TRBD1 (6 bases). TRBV23-1 is an ORF, with its function uncertain. The V end was cut by 2 bases, the J end by 5 bases, with 27 bases between. The CDR3 is made up of 19 amino acids.

The chain is built from TRBV30 and TRBJ2-1; 7 nucleotides line up with TRBD2. The germline V gene encodes CDR1 GTSNPN and CDR2 SVGIG (reference sequence). The CDR3 covers 13 residues. With 4 bases clipped from V and 10 bases from J, the junction kept 10 bases outside the gene matches. The CDR3 nucleotides read TGTGCCTGGACACTAGCGAACGCCCCGGAGCAGTTCTTC. Translated, it gives CAWTLANAPEQFF.

The chain carries TRBV25-1 and TRBJ2-1; unclear D gene. The V end lost 4 bases, the J end lost 3 bases, and 10 bases lay between the germline ends. The CDR3 extends over 14 amino acids. The germline gives CDR1 MGHDK, CDR2 SYGVNS. The CDR3 region is CASSVFEHYNEQFF. The CDR3 bases are TGTGCCAGCAGTGTTTTTGAACACTACAATGAGCAGTTCTTC.

The CDR3, as DNA: TGTGCCAGCAGCCCGCGTACAGGGACCCAGTACTTC. Translating gives CASSPRTGTQYF. The chain combines TRBV5-6 with TRBJ2-5; D might be TRBD1 (5 bases). Trimming left V 4 bases short and J 7 bases short, with 11 bases between. Germline V gene lookup returns CDR1 SGHDT and CDR2 YYEEEE. The CDR3 is made up of 12 amino acids. Supplemented by reference TRBV5-6 and TRBJ2-5, the full variable domain reads DAGVTQSPTHLIKTRGQQVTLRCSPKSGHDTVSWYQQALGQGPQFIFQYYEEEERQRGNFPDRFSGHQFPNYSSELNVNALLLGDSALYLCASSPRTGTQYFGPGTRLLVL.

This clone was detected a few times. Other DNA sequences within the sample encode an identical CDR3. V and J are TRBV29-1 and TRBJ2-1; 8 bases line up with TRBD2. Germline-derived CDR1 and CDR2 are SQVTM and ANQGSEA. V trimming: 7 bases; J trimming: 5 bases; junction bases outside the gene matches: 4. The CDR3 loop spans 12 amino acids. The DNA of the CDR3 is TGCAGCGCCTCACTAGCGGACAATGAGCAGTTCTTC. Translation: CSASLADNEQFF.

The chain combines TRBV28 with TRBJ2-7, with 8 nucleotides matching TRBD2. CDR1 is MDHEN, CDR2 SYDVKM, per germline. V lost 11 bases, J lost 2 bases, and 8 bases stayed unmatched. The CDR3 spans 13 residues. This chain's CDR3 is CAGSAGGAYEQYF. The CDR3 DNA sequence: TGTGCCGGATCCGCGGGGGGAGCCTACGAGCAGTACTTC.

This chain uses TRBV7-2 with TRBJ1-1, with D perhaps TRBD1 (5 bases). The CDR3 contains 14 residues. The germline gives CDR1 SGHTA, CDR2 FQGNSA. Trimming cost V 5 bases and J 11 bases, with 21 bases left between them. CDR3 coding DNA: TGTGCCAGCAGCCCGACGAGGACAAGTCCAATGGCTTTCTTT. It codes for CASSPTRTSPMAFF.

This clone was observed a few times. The chain is built from TRBV29-1 and TRBJ2-7; D not resolved. The CDR3 runs to 12 residues. V was clipped by 6 bases and J by 6 bases, with 15 bases between them. Germline assignment: CDR1 SQVTM and CDR2 ANQGSEA. The CDR3 region is CSVRMPSTEQYF. The CDR3 region has the DNA TGCAGCGTCCGGATGCCCAGCACCGAGCAGTACTTC.

The chain recombines TRBV11-2 with TRBJ2-5, with D hard to call. Between the trimmed V and J ends, which lost 5 bases and 4 bases, there was a span of 11 bases. This CDR3 region has 13 residues. CDR1 is SGHAT, CDR2 FQNNGV, per germline. The CDR3 sequence: CASSPSLAETQYF. The CDR3 nucleotides read TGTGCCAGCAGCCCCTCCTTGGCAGAGACCCAGTACTTC.

As concerns this clone: Other DNA sequences within the sample encode an identical CDR3. The chain carries TRBV29-1 and TRBJ2-5, with TRBD2 as a possible D gene (6 bases). This CDR3 comprises 11 residues. Germline loops: CDR1 SQVTM, CDR2 ANQGSEA. V was pared by 3 bases and J by 5 bases, with 7 bases between. In nucleotides, the CDR3 is TGCAGCGTTGACGGAGGGGAGACCCAGTACTTC. Protein: CSVDGGETQYF.

This chain joins TRBV30 and TRBJ2-7; the D gene is possibly TRBD1 (6 bases). The CDR3 is made up of 13 amino acids. Trimming shortened V by 2 bases and J by 11 bases, and 19 bases separated the two germline ends. Germline lookup yields CDR1 GTSNPN and CDR2 SVGIG (reference sequence). DNA for the CDR3: TGTGCCTGGAGTCCCAGGGGACCTACTTTGGAGTACTTC. Its protein product is CAWSPRGPTLEYF.